Following are 3 T cell receptor beta chains from one sample sequenced in a study of cytomegalovirus exposure and HLA in healthy donors. The PCR employed 60 Vbeta primers together with 13 Jbeta primers. The assay was immunoSEQ multiplex PCR, and TCRdb's table has in-frame clones only and misses some. The table has under 150,000 clones, about 80% seen once. Sequenced material: PBMCs. Receptor source: a young man in good health and CMV-seropositive.

This clone was counted a single time. The V call is TRBV10-3, the J call TRBJ2-3; 14 positions match TRBD2. J gave up 0 bases and V 4 bases, and 9 bases lay outside the gene matches. CDR3 length: 19 amino acids. Germline CDR1 and CDR2: ENHRY and SYGVKD. The CDR3 DNA follows: TGTGCCATCAGTGGGGGACTAGCGGGGGCCCCCAGGAGCACAGATACGCAGTATTTT. This sequence encodes CAISGGLAGAPRSTDTQYF.

This sequence joins TRBV5-1 and TRBJ2-1; no firm D call. Trimming cost V 1 base and J 1 base, with 9 bases left between them. This CDR3 is built from 15 residues. The germline V gene has CDR1 SGHRS and CDR2 YFSETQ. CDR3 nucleotide sequence: TGCGCCAGCAGCTTGTTGGCGGATTCCTACAATGAGCAGTTCTTC. Translating it yields CASSLLADSYNEQFF.

The chain carries TRBV4-1 and TRBJ2-1; TRBD1 is a possible D gene (6 bases). CDR3 length: 16 amino acids. Trimming cost V 0 bases and J 0 bases, with 9 bases left between them. CDR1 is MGHRA, CDR2 YSYEKL, per germline. The CDR3 loop reads CASSQEGRGSYNEQFF. The CDR3 DNA is TGCGCCAGCAGCCAAGAGGGCAGGGGCTCCTACAATGAGCAGTTCTTC.